This TCR beta chain appears in the sequencing data of a study of blood T cell repertoires in COVID-19. On the study more broadly: The United States, Italy and Spain provided the acute and convalescent COVID-19 samples.

CDR3 length: 15 amino acids. Losses at the gene ends were 1 base for V and 2 bases for J; bases not matched to a gene: 4. CDR1 and CDR2 from the germline V gene are SGHVS and FQNEAQ. The study drew participants aged about 18 to 95 years from fewer than 30 US areas. Here immunoSEQ multiplex PCR was the method, and the copy in TCRdb shows in-frame clones only, minus some. The sample records around 50,000 clones, around 80% being singletons. The sample comprised PBMCs or T cells enriched from blood (not recorded which). The chain links TRBV7-8 to TRBJ1-2, with 7 bases that match TRBD1. The receptor's source is a woman between 50 and 59 years old with acute COVID-19. Here the CDR3 DNA reads TGTGCCAGCAGCTTAGGGGACAGAACCAACTATGGCTACACCTTC. It encodes CASSLGDRTNYGYTF.